This T cell receptor (beta chain) was sequenced for a study of T cell repertoires in cytomegalovirus infection. Study information: Recently identified HLA-C-restricted and well-studied HLA-B-restricted CMV epitopes were used. Indications of both CMV infection and matching HLA type were provided by public TCR beta signatures.

The CDR3 is 14 amino acids. Trimming shortened V by 8 bases and J by 2 bases, and 14 bases separated the two germline ends. Study observations and caveats: Carriers of CMV and the relevant HLA type were discriminated by public TCR beta frequency. The response measured ex vivo was dominated by TCR beta clonotypes (HLA-C-restricted and CMV-specific).

This clonotype was seen a handful of times. Its antigen is undetermined. One entry per CDR3 protein results from TCRdb running MiXCR on the reads. The sample yields 570,000 or so distinct CDR3 sequences, 35% to 50% seen once. The chain couples TRBV12-3 or TRBV12-4 to TRBJ2-3; possibly TRBD2 for D (6 bases). The input for sequencing was cultured PBMCs, taken from culture after CMV antigen stimulation. The receptor was isolated from a human donor in good health (CMV status not recorded). Some clones in this sample may be carry-over from other donors' samples. CDR3 sequence (DNA): TGTGCCAGCGGCGGCGGGAAACCCACAGATACGCAGTATTTT. The encoded protein is CASGGGKPTDTQYF.